This T cell receptor (beta chain) stems from a study of glioma-infiltrating T cells. General study results and limits: Only very few CDR3 sequences appeared in both tissue and blood. Non-neoplastic patients had below-expected tissue-blood divergence, while all gliomas exceeded expectation.

Amplification of TCR alpha and beta CDR3 regions from RNA used iRepertoire nested multiplex PCR. Input was about 85-450 ng of tissue mRNA or PBMC total RNA. In TCRdb, the multiplex PCR reads were re-called with MiXCR into one record per CDR3 protein. The sample shows roughly 100,000 distinct CDR3 sequences, roughly 37% of them seen only once. This clonotype was found many times. Its antigen is not identified. Germline V gene data show CDR1 as MDHEN and CDR2 as SYDVKM. Trimming shortened V by 6 bases and J by 3 bases, and 21 bases separated the two germline ends. CDR3 length: 17 amino acids. The receptor's source is a human donor with low-grade glioma or glioblastoma, undergoing nonglioma brain surgery, or in good health (not recorded which). Sample: glioma tissue, nonneoplastic brain tissue, or PBMCs (not recorded which). The J gene is TRBJ2-4, the V gene TRBV28, with TRBD2 as a possible D gene (5 bases). The DNA of the CDR3 is TGTGCCAGCAGCATAACAGAGGGCAGGCCCCTCAAAAACATTCAGTACTTC. Translation gives CASSITEGRPLKNIQYF.